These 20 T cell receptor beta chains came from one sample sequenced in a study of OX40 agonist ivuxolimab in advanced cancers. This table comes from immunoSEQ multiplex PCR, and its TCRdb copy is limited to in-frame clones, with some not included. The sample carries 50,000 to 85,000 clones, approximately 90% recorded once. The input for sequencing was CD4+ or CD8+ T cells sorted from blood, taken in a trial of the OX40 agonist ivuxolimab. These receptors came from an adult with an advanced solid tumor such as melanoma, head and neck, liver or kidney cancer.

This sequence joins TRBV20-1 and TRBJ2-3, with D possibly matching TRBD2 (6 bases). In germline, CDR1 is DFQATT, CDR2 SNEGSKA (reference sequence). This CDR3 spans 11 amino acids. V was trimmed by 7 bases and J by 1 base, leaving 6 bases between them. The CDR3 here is CSGGGTDTQYF. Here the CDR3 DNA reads TGCAGTGGCGGGGGCACAGATACGCAGTATTTT.

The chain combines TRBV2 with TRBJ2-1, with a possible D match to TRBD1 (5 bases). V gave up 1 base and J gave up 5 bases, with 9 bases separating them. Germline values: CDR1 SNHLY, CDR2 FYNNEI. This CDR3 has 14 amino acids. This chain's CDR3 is CASSEGGADNEQFF. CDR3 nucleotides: TGTGCCAGCAGTGAAGGGGGCGCCGACAATGAGCAGTTCTTC. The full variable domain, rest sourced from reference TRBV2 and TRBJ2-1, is EPEVTQTPSHQVTQMGQEVILRCVPISNHLYFYWYRQILGQKVEFLVSFYNNEISEKSEIFDDQFSVERPDGSNFTLKIRSTKLEDSAMYFCASSEGGADNEQFFGPGTRLTVL.

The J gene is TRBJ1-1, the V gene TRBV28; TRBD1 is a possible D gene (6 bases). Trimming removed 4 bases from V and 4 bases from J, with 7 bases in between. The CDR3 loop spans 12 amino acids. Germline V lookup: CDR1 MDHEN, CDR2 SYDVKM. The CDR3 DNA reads TGTGCCAGCAGTTACAGGGTCACTGAAGCTTTCTTT. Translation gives CASSYRVTEAFF.

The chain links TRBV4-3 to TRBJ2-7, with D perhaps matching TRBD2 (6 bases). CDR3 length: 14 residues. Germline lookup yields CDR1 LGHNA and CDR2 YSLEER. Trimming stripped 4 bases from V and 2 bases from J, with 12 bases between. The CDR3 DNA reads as TGCGCCAGCAGCCCTGGGACGGGAGCCTACGAGCAGTACTTC. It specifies CASSPGTGAYEQYF.

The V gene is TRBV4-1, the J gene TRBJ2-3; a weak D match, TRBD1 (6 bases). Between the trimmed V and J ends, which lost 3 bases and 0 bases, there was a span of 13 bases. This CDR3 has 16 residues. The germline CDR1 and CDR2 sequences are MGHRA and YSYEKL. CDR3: CASSQSFTGSTDTQYF. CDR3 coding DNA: TGCGCCAGCAGCCAGAGCTTCACAGGGAGCACAGATACGCAGTATTTT.

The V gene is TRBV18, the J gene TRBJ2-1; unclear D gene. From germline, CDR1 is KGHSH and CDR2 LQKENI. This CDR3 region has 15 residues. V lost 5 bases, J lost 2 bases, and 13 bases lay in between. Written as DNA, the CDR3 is TGTGCCAGCTCAAGAGGTGGCGAAGCCTACAATGAGCAGTTCTTC. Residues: CASSRGGEAYNEQFF.

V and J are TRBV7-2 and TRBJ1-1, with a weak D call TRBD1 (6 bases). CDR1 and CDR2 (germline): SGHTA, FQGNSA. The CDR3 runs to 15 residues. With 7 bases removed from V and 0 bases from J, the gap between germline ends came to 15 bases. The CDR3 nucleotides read TGTGCCAGCAATCCTGGGGGGCAGATGAACACTGAAGCTTTCTTT. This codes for CASNPGGQMNTEAFF.

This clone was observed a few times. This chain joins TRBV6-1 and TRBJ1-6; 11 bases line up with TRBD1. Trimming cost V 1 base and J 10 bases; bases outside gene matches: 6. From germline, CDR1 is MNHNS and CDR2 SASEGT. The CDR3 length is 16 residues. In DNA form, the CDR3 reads TGTGCCAGCAGTGAAGTAGGACAGGGGGCATACTCACCCCTCCACTTT. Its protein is CASSEVGQGAYSPLHF.

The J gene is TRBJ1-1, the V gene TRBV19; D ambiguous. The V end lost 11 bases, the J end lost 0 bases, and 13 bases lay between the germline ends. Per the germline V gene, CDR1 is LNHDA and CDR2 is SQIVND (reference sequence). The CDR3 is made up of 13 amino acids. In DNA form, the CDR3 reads TGTGCCTCTATGCGGAGAATGAACACTGAAGCTTTCTTT. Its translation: CASMRRMNTEAFF.

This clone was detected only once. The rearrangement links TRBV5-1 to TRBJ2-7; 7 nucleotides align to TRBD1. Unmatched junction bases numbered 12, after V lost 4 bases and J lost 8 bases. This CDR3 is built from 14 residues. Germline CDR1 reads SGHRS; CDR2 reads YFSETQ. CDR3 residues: CASSQIAGTDKQYF. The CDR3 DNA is TGCGCCAGCAGCCAAATTGCCGGGACAGACAAGCAGTACTTC.

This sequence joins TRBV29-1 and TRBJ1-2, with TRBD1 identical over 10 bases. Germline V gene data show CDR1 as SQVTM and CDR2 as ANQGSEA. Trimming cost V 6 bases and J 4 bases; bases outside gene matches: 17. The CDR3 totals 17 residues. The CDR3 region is CSVSPRGQGIPFYGYTF. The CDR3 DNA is TGCAGCGTGAGCCCTCGGGGACAGGGGATCCCCTTCTATGGCTACACCTTC.

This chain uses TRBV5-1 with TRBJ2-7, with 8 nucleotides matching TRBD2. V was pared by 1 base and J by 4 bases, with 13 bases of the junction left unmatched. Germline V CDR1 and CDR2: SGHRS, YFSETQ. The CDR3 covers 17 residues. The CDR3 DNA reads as TGCGCCAGCAGCTTGTTTGCGGGAGGAGGTTCTGGATACGAGCAGTACTTC. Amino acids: CASSLFAGGGSGYEQYF.

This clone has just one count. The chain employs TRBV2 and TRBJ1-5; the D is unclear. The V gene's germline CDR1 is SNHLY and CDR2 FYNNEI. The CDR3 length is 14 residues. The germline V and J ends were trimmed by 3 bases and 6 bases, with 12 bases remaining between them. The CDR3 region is CASSDGVGSQPQHF. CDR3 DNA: TGTGCCAGCAGTGACGGTGTGGGAAGTCAGCCCCAGCATTTT.

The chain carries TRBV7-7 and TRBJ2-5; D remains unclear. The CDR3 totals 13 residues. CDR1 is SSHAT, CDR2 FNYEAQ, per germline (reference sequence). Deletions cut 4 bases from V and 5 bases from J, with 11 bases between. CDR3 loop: CASSSGPLETQYF. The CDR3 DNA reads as TGTGCCAGCAGCTCCGGACCCCTGGAGACCCAGTACTTC.

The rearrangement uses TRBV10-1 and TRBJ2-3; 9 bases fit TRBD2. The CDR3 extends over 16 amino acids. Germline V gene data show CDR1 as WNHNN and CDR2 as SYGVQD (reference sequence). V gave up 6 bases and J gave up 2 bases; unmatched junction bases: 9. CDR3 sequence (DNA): TGCGCCAGCAGCGGACCAGCGGGGGGATTCACAGATACGCAGTATTTT. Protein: CASSGPAGGFTDTQYF.

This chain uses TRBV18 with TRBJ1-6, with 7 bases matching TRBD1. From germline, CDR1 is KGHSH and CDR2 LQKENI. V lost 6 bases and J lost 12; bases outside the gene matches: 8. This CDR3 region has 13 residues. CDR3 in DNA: TGTGCCAGCTCCCTCGGACAGGATAAACCCCTCCACTTT. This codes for CASSLGQDKPLHF.

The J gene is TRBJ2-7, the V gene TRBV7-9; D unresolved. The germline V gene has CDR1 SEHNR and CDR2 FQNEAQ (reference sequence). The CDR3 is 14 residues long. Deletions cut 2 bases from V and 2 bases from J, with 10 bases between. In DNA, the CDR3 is TGTGCCAGCAGCTTACTCAGTCTAACCTACGAGCAGTACTTC. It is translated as CASSLLSLTYEQYF.

CDR3 coding DNA: TGCGCCAGCAGCCAAGAGATTGGCAGGGACTCTCGGCCCCAGCATTTT. Translating gives CASSQEIGRDSRPQHF. This chain links TRBV4-3 with TRBJ1-5; D possibly corresponds to TRBD1 (5 bases). The CDR3 covers 16 residues. The germline V and J ends were trimmed by 0 bases and 9 bases, with 18 bases remaining between them. Germline loops: CDR1 LGHNA, CDR2 YSLEER.

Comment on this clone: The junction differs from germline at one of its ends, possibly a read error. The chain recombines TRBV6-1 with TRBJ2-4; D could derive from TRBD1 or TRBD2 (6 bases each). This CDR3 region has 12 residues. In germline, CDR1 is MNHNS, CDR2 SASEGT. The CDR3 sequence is CASSEITGALIF. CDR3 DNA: TGTGCCAGCAGTGAAATTACGGGGGCGCTTATCTTC.

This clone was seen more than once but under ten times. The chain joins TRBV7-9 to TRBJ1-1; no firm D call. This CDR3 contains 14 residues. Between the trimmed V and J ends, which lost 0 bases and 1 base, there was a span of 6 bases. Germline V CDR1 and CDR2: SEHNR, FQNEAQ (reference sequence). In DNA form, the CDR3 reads TGTGCCAGCAGCTTAGCGCCAGAGAACACTGAAGCTTTCTTT. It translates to CASSLAPENTEAFF.